Given below is one T cell receptor (beta chain) in context. This sample is part of a study of control samples from healthy donors and cancer patients. The assay was immunoSEQ multiplex PCR, and TCRdb's table has in-frame clones only and misses some. Here the sample spans 100,000 to 150,000 clones, about 90% being singletons. CDR3 length equals 14 residues. Germline V CDR1 and CDR2: SGHTA, FQGNSA. The ends were cut back, 6 bases at V and 0 bases at J, with 9 bases in the middle. The chain carries TRBV7-2 and TRBJ2-1; D not resolved. Input material: blood. The TCR comes from a man aged 18 to 35 in good health. CDR3 loop: CASSSVGSYNEQFF. DNA of the CDR3: TGTGCCAGCAGTTCCGTGGGCTCCTACAATGAGCAGTTCTTC.